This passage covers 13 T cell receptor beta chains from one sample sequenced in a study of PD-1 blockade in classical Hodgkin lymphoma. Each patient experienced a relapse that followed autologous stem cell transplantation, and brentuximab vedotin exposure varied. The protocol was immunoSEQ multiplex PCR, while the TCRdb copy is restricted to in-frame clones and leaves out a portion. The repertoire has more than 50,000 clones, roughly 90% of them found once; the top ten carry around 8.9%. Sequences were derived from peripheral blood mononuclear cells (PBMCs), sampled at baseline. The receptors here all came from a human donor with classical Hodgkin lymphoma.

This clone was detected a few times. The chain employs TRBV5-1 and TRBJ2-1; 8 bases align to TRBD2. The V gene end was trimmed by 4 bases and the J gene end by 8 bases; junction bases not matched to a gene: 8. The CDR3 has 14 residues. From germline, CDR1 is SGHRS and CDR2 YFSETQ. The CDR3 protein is CASSNRGGPDEQFF. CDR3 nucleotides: TGCGCCAGCAGCAATCGGGGGGGCCCGGATGAGCAGTTCTTC.

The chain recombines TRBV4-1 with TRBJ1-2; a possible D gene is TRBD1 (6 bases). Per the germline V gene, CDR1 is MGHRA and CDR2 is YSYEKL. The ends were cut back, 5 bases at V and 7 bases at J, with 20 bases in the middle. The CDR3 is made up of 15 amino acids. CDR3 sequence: CASSKTGQLKGGYTF. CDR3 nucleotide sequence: TGCGCCAGCAGCAAAACCGGACAGTTAAAAGGTGGCTACACCTTC.

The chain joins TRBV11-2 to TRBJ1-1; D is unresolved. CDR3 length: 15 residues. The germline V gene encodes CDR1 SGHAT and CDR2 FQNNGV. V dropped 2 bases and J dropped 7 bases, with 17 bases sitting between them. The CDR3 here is CASSLQLNGVSEAFF. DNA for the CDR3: TGTGCCAGCAGCTTACAGTTGAACGGGGTGAGTGAAGCTTTCTTT.

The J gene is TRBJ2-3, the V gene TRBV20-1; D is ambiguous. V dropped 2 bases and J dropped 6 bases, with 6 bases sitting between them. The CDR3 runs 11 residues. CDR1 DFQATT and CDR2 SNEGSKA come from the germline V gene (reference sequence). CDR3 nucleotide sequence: TGCAGTGCTAGATTACAGGATACGCAGTATTTT. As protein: CSARLQDTQYF.

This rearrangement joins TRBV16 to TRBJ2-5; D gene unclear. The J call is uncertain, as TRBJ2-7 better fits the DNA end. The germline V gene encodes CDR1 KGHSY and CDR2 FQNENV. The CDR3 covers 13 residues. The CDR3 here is CASSHGYIHEQYF. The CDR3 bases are TGTGCCAGCAGCCATGGTTACATTCACGAGCAGTACTTC.

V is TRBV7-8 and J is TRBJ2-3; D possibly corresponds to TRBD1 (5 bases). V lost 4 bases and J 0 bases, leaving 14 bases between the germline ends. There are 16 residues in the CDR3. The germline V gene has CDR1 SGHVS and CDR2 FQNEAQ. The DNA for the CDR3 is TGTGCCAGCAGCTCCCAGGCAGGGCCTAGCACAGATACGCAGTATTTT. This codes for CASSSQAGPSTDTQYF. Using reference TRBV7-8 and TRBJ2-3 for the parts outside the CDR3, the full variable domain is GAGVSQSPRYKVAKRGQDVALRCDPISGHVSLFWYQQALGQGPEFLTYFQNEAQLDKSGLPSDRFFAERPEGSVSTLKIQRTQQEDSAVYLCASSSQAGPSTDTQYFGPGTRLTVL.

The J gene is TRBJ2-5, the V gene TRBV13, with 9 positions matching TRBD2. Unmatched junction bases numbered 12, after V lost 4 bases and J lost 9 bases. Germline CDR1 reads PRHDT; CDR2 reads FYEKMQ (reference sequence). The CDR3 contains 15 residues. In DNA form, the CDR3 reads TGTGCCAGCAGCTCGACGGAGGGTCGCGGGAGGGCCCAGTACTTC. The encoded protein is CASSSTEGRGRAQYF. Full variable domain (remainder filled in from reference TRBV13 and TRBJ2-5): AAGVIQSPRHLIKEKRETATLKCYPIPRHDTVYWYQQGPGQDPQFLISFYEKMQSDKGSIPDRFSAQQFSDYHSELNMSSLELGDSALYFCASSSTEGRGRAQYFGPGTRLLVL.

The CDR3 DNA is TGTGCCAGCAGCTTAGAAAGGTGGACAGGACCTAACTACGAGCAGTACTTC. It specifies CASSLERWTGPNYEQYF. V and J are TRBV7-8 and TRBJ2-7; 7 bases line up with TRBD1. The CDR3 runs 17 residues. Looked up from germline, CDR1 is SGHVS and CDR2 is FQNEAQ. With V trimmed by 1 base and J by 3 bases, 12 bases remained unmatched.

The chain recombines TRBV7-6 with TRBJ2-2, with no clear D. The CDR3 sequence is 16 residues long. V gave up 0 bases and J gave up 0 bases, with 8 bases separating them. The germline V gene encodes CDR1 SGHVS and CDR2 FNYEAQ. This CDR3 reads CASSLAAGANTGELFF. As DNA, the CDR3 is TGTGCCAGCAGCTTAGCGGCAGGAGCGAACACCGGGGAGCTGTTTTTT.

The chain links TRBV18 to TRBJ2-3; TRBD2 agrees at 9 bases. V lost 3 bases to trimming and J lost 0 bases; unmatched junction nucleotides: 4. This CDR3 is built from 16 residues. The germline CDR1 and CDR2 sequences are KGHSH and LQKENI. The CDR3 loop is CASSPIAGVSTDTQYF. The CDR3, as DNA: TGTGCCAGCTCACCCATAGCGGGAGTTAGCACAGATACGCAGTATTTT.

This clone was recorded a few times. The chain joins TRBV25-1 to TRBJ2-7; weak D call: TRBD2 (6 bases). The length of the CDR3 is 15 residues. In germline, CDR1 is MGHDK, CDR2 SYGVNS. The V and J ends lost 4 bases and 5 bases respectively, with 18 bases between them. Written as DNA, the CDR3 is TGTGCCAGCAGTGTAGGGGAGGCAGGGAGGCACGAGCAGTACTTC. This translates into CASSVGEAGRHEQYF.

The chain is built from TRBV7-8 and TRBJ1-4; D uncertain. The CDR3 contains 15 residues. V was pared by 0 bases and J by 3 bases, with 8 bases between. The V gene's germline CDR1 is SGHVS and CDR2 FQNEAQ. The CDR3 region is CASSLAGRPNEKLFF. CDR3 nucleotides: TGTGCCAGCAGCTTAGCGGGGAGGCCTAATGAAAAACTGTTTTTT.

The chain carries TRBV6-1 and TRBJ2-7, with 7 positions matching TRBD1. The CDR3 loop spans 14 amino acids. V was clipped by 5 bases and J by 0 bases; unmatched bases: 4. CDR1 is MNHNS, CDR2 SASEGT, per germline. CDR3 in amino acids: CASSNRGDSYEQYF. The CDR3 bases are TGTGCCAGCAGTAACAGGGGCGACTCCTACGAGCAGTACTTC.